This TCR beta chain is drawn from a study of cytomegalovirus exposure and HLA in healthy donors (dated by TCRdb to about 2017). About the investigation overall: An earlier analysis of several hundred of the donors reported approximately 270 Gb of sequence data and some 120 million unique TCR beta sequences from about 200 million T cells. An early release that covered about 600 HLA-typed donors contained around 300 gigabases of sequencing data and 85 million to 100 million unique TCR sequences. Of the 350 to 400 genotyped donors, about 80% fell in the genetic ancestry cluster associated with self-reported Caucasian donors. The study aimed to test whether cataloging public T cell receptors could reveal signatures of past pathogen exposure. The study profiled the T cell repertoires of more than 500 subjects by immunosequencing and related them to cytomegalovirus serostatus. Besides the first cohort of around 670 subjects, a separate validation cohort made up of roughly 120 different subjects was used. To predict cytomegalovirus infection status, the study combined high-throughput TCR immunosequencing, statistical association of individual TCRs with disease status, and machine learning. To study patterns of TCR occurrence, a later analysis re-analyzed previously published TCR beta repertoires from several hundred donors and added high-resolution HLA genotyping. The later analysis used no new phenotypic data to find candidate immune exposures, relying instead on TCR beta sequences and their occurrence across donors. An earlier analysis of about 620 of the donors applied high-throughput TCR beta sequencing to assess whether each TCR beta V gene segment acted as functional or pseudogenic. Donor age, sex, ethnicity and CMV serostatus were compiled together with the repertoire data. In a later genetic analysis, genome-wide SNP genotypes for about 60% of the 666 donors were used, and that subset was treated as a discovery cohort. Every discovery cohort repertoire had been produced on one sequencing platform. Both class I and class II loci were covered by HLA typing, at four-digit resolution. The number of typed donors differed by locus: roughly 620-630 for A, B, C, DRB1 and DQB1; 500 to 550 for DQA1; about 600 for DPA1; and about 450 for DPB1. Because of strong linkage in the cohort, four or five DR-DQ haplotypes were treated as single units for association and clustering. On average, 235,054 unique TCR beta nucleotide sequences were sequenced per donor among a few hundred genotyped donors of the cohort, with approximately 18% of those sequences being non-productive. The research as a whole found: The authors suggested that the approach could potentially be generalized to other disease states and immunological phenotypes. Some IMGT-functional V segments, including TRBV6-2 and TRBV6-3, could not be distinguished by the 87-base-pair reads and were therefore excluded. A later analysis associated about 17,000 TCR beta sequences with specific HLA alleles at a false discovery rate of 0.05. A further reported finding was that TCR beta sequences accurately predicted the HLA-A and HLA-B alleles for most subjects in the first cohort. The earlier analysis of fewer than 750 of the donors excluded some 15 rarely observed V segments, including chromosome 9 orphons, because counts were too low. In an earlier analysis of 587 of the donors, most TCR beta V segments were observed in productive rearrangements about 87% or about 30% of the time, broadly matching IMGT annotations. In a later analysis, the rate of TCR association differed among HLA loci, with DRB1 alleles having the most associated TCRs and HLA-C alleles having the fewest. Compared with the roughly 600-donor mean, donors in an Asian-associated ancestry cluster had fewer N-insertions in productive TCRs, according to a later genetic analysis. Across donors, most TCR sequences were observed very rarely, whereas some public TCRs were present in many individuals. Immune exposure information for the cohort was limited to CMV serostatus. Linkage disequilibrium might explain the correlated functional status among segregating V segments, but an unknown experimental factor could not be ruled out. A total of roughly 160 TCR beta chains were listed by the study as associated with cytomegalovirus. This cohort had only TCR beta chains sequenced, and the lack of alpha or paired-chain data limited which features could be detected. The presence/absence analyses assumed that sequencing depth was roughly uniform across donors, and that assumption may not be true. In a later genetic analysis, a missense DCLRE1C variant was associated with V-gene and J-gene trimming of TCR beta chains, and the association was replicated in an independent cohort. Several of the top co-occurrence clusters appeared to be linked to parvovirus B19, influenza, CMV and Epstein-Barr virus, according to a later analysis. A group of highly shared sequence variants was considered likely to be a technical artifact of the sequencing pipeline. Cytomegalovirus status was reported to be diagnosed by the classifier with high specificity and sensitivity in both the original and validation cohorts. A later analysis found that most CMV-associated TCR beta chains appeared HLA-restricted, with HLA associations seemingly driven largely by CMV exposure. A few of the identified cytomegalovirus-associated TCR beta chains were confirmed in vitro to be specific for cytomegalovirus antigens. In a later analysis, HLA-associated TCR beta chains were found to be more clonally expanded and to have lower generation probabilities than equally common non-associated chains. HLA typing was unavailable for some donors at each locus, so association tests used only the typed subset. Assigning TCR associations to individual alleles was difficult when HLA alleles, especially DR and DQ, strongly co-occurred.

Deletion took 3 bases off V and 7 bases off J, with a span of 20 bases between the germline ends. CDR1 and CDR2 are drawn from the germline V gene: SGHRS, YFSETQ. The CDR3 holds 15 amino acids from the cysteine to the phenylalanine. Just CDR3 DNA is preserved here, 45 bases in frame from base 1. The cohort was made up of hundreds of healthy bone marrow donors. At the time of sampling, every cohort member was nominally healthy, though immune exposures that went unrecorded were likely present. The donor was CMV seropositive and was included in the group of almost 300 seropositive cohort members. Each donor provided a peripheral blood sample, and peripheral blood mononuclear cells were used for TCR beta sequencing. Genomic DNA was extracted from the blood cell samples with the Qiagen DNeasy Blood Extraction Kit. The protocol used for the library was the immunoSEQ multiplex PCR assay. The multiplex PCR relied on a mix of 60 forward primers for TCR Vbeta segments and 13 reverse primers for TCR Jbeta segments. Amplification of the CDR3 region of rearranged TCR beta genes was performed with a multiplex PCR assay on genomic DNA. Amplified TCR beta libraries were sequenced as 87-base-pair reads on the Illumina HiSeq System. The authors' analysis ran thus. A later analysis counted approximately 74 million unique TCR beta chains across the 690 or so repertoires, and roughly 9.9 million of these chains were shared by at least two donors. Raw reads were error-corrected and collapsed into unique sequences with a nearest-neighbor algorithm that merged closely related sequences to remove PCR and sequencing errors. To assign V, D and J gene segments, CDR3 sequences were aligned to IMGT reference sequences. Each retained sequence needed at least a six-nucleotide match to both a V gene segment and a J gene segment. Rearrangements were classified as productive when the CDR3 lacked stop codons and remained in frame with V and J, and all other rearrangements were classified as non-productive. Following IMGT convention, CDR3 was defined as the stretch from the second conserved V-encoded cysteine to the conserved J-encoded phenylalanine. The earlier analysis of 500 to 650 of the donors excluded any sequence lacking an unambiguous match to a single V gene segment. An earlier analysis of a few hundred of the donors called V segments functional above 56.7% productive rearrangements and segregating when the between-donor standard deviation exceeded 5%. To diagnose cytomegalovirus status from the catalog of TCR beta chain sequences, a statistical classification framework was built. In a later analysis, V and J genes were assigned by comparing TCR nucleotide sequences against IMGT/GENE-DB human TR gene sequences. The TCRdist pipeline was used in a later analysis to assign CDR3 sequences and most-parsimonious VDJ recombination scenarios. In a later analysis, each TCR beta chain was defined by its CDR3 amino acid sequence together with its V-gene family, and reads without a unique V-gene family were excluded. A later analysis removed 592 highly shared, low-generation-probability nucleotide sequences to deal with suspected cross-contamination and a sequencing artifact. In a later analysis, a clonal expansion index for each public chain was calculated from normalized within-repertoire ranks of inferred template counts. In a later analysis, generation probabilities were computed using a VDJ recombination model fitted to out-of-frame rearrangements, and the results were checked against IGoR. In a later analysis, hypergeometric tests were used to score TCR-TCR, TCR-HLA and TCR-CMV co-occurrence, with a repertoire-size bias correction applied to TCR pairs. To estimate false discovery rates, a later analysis permuted the HLA or CMV assignments 20 times. In a later analysis, co-occurring TCRs were grouped with DBSCAN, and TCRdist sequence similarity was added when clustering was performed within HLA-allele-positive subsets. Co-occurrence clustering excluded repertoires with fewer than 30,000 or more than 120,000 public chains, plus five with anomalous nucleotide sharing. Drawn from immuneACCESS, this table holds only the in-frame rearrangements with V and J called that TCRdb kept. Clones are partly lost; checked studies trace under half to an unresolved V gene and leave the rest unexplained. The V and J calls and clone size come from that table; D and trimming were worked out from the DNA. The sample table lists 160,000 or so clones, 82% of them with a count of one. 8% to 10% of the sample is taken by the ten largest.

Turning to this clone: Its target antigen remains unknown. The record has no base qualities; no much larger clone is one base away.

Specimen: PBMCs. Rearrangement joined TRBV5-1 to TRBJ2-7, and TRBD1 may be the D gene, going by 6 matching bases. This sequence originates from a male donor in good health and CMV-seropositive. The CDR3 has the sequence CASSSNWTERWEQYF. The DNA sequence is as follows: TGCGCCAGCAGCTCAAACTGGACAGAGCGGTGGGAGCAGTACTTC.